The sequence of this TCR beta chain was determined in a study of T cells after yellow fever vaccination (dated by TCRdb to the late 2010s). About the study as a whole: The SMART-Seq v4 Ultra Low Input RNA kit was used to prepare libraries from fractions with low cell numbers. Two healthy male donors, one aged 18 to 30 and one aged 30 to 40 years, were included in the cohort. Bulk PBMC replicates and cell subsets were isolated from blood drawn at multiple timepoints before and after both primary and secondary immunization. To track T-cell clones before and after primary and booster YFV17D yellow fever vaccination, bulk TCR alpha and beta repertoires were sequenced longitudinally. Overall study results and their limits: A small share of clonotypes occurred in both CD4 and CD8 compartments, likely arising from convergent recombination. The secondary T-cell response was weaker than the primary response but faster, peaking on day 5 instead of day 15. After the booster, most of the clones that had expanded following primary vaccination were detected again (just under 97% of CD4 and 80% to 90% of CD8), which suggests that memory was broadly maintained. Computational filtering was required because FACS-sorted repertoires could contain abundant contaminating clonotypes from the bulk population. Only a couple of donors were included in the study, so the extent to which the findings can be generalized is limited.

TCR cDNA was made using 5'RACE template switching, a step that added a universal primer site and unique molecular identifiers. cDNA synthesis was primed from both the TCR alpha and TCR beta constant segments. Library amplification used two PCR steps, and the second PCR step added sample barcodes and sequencing adapters. Sequencing of libraries was performed on Illumina HiSeq 2500 (2x100 bp) or NovaSeq (2x150 bp). Regarding the original processing steps: MIGEC handled demultiplexing of reads and collapsing into UMI consensus sequences, while MiXCR performed V(D)J alignment. Vaccine-responding clonotypes were identified with edgeR using replicate PBMC samples, with FDR below 0.01 and a log2 fold change above 5 up to day 15 being required. Each bulk clonotype received a CD4 or CD8 identity based on whether the sequenced CD4 or CD8 repertoire contained that clonotype at higher abundance. The public sequencing data were trimmed at Q25 with fastp and processed into clonotypes with MiXCR by TCRdb, which kept only in-frame beta chains. CDR3 protein sequences are deduplicated, and each keeps its most common genes and DNA. The V and J calls were not made by the authors but by TCRdb's processing. Recorded for this sample are 500,000 to 650,000 distinct CDR3 sequences; approximately 12% of them occurred a single time. The ten largest clones take up around 15% of the sample.

The sample's treatment or condition label, decoded: live attenuated yellow fever vaccine strain. At each blood-draw timepoint, two biological replicates of bulk PBMCs were collected. PBMCs were isolated from peripheral blood using a standard Ficoll-Paque protocol. RNA was extracted with TriZol from bulk PBMCs, CD4 and CD8 fractions, and dextramer-positive and dextramer-negative fractions. The CDR3, cysteine through phenylalanine, is 14 amino acids long. Just CDR3 DNA is preserved here, 42 bases in frame from base 1. From V the trimming removes 6 bases and from J it removes 3 bases, while the gene matches leave 5 bases of the junction unaccounted for. There are a few counts of this clonotype. This clone's antigen is unknown. The record has no base qualities; no much larger clone is one base away.

The chain joins TRBV12-3 or TRBV12-4 to TRBJ1-5; the junction holds 7 bases that match TRBD1. Sequences were derived from PBMCs, sampled on the day of the yellow fever booster vaccination. The clonotype originates from a man under 40 who received the YFV17D yellow fever vaccine. The CDR3: CASRTGANNQPQHF. The DNA sequence is TGTGCCAGCAGAACAGGGGCGAACAATCAGCCCCAGCATTTT.